Listed below are T cell receptor beta chains from one sample, sequenced in a study of shared clonotypes between healthy human individuals. The table came from immunoSEQ multiplex PCR; TCRdb's copy has only in-frame clones and leaves some out. The table records about 79,000 clones, 50% to 70% of them present only once. Specimen: memory CD8+ T cells sorted from blood. The receptors shown here come from a man aged 30 to 39 in good health. Both conserved end residues are part of each CDR3. A D gene is named only where the DNA matches it firmly. Size tells how often a clone was seen (once, few, many) or the class of an expanded clone, and some rows leave it out.

abundance	d_gene	v_gene	j_gene	CDR3nt	CDR3aa
NA	NA	TRBV2	TRBJ2-1	TGTGCCAGCATAGAGGCTGTCGAGGATGAGCAGTTCTTC	CASIEAVEDEQFF
few	TRBD1	TRBV6-1	TRBJ2-7	TGTGCCAGCAGTGAGGGGACAGGGGGCTACGAGCAGTACTTC	CASSEGTGGYEQYF
few	NA	TRBV7-2	TRBJ1-4	TGTGCCAGCAGCTCCCAGACAGGCCCTAATGAAAAACTGTTTTTT	CASSSQTGPNEKLFF
NA	NA	TRBV11-1	TRBJ1-1	TGTGCCAGCAGCTTGCGAGGGGAGAACACTGAAGCTTTCTTT	CASSLRGENTEAFF
many	TRBD2	TRBV28	TRBJ2-7	TGTGCCAGCAGTTTAACGGTGTCTAGCGGGGAGACTTTCCACTACGAGCAGTACTTC	CASSLTVSSGETFHYEQYF
NA	NA	TRBV6-6	TRBJ1-4	TGTGCCAGCAGCCCCCTTACGATAAATGAAAAACTGTTTTTT	CASSPLTINEKLFF
NA	NA	TRBV4-3	TRBJ2-1	TGCGCCAGCAGCCAAGAAGCTTTACAAAGCAATGAGCAGTTCTTC	CASSQEALQSNEQFF
few	NA	TRBV29-1	TRBJ1-1	TGCAGCGTCGGACCAATGGGCACTGAAGCTTTCTTT	CSVGPMGTEAFF
many	NA	TRBV28	TRBJ2-5	TGTGCCAGCAGGCTAACACAGGAATTCCAAGAGACCCAGTACTTC	CASRLTQEFQETQYF
NA	NA	TRBV28	TRBJ2-7	TGTGCCAGCAGAACCATGGGCTACGGCTACGAGCAGTACTTC	CASRTMGYGYEQYF
NA	NA	TRBV7-8	TRBJ2-7	TGTGCCAGCAGCCGACCTCGCGACAGGAACTCCTACGAGCAGTACTTC	CASSRPRDRNSYEQYF
NA	NA	TRBV5-5	TRBJ1-4	TGTGCCAGCAGCTTGGGATTGGGGGTTGGGAAGGAAAAACTGTTTTTT	CASSLGLGVGKEKLFF
NA	TRBD1	TRBV5-6	TRBJ2-6	TGTGCCAGCAGCTCGATCGACAGGGCTGGGGCCAACGTCCTGACTTTC	CASSSIDRAGANVLTF
many	NA	TRBV25-1	TRBJ1-2	TGTGCCAGCAGTGGGGTGTCAGCTAACTATGGCTACACCTTC	CASSGVSANYGYTF
many	NA	TRBV27	TRBJ1-3	TGTGCCAGTAAAGACGATTCTGAAGGATACACCATATATTTT	CASKDDSEGYTIYF
NA	NA	TRBV7-8	TRBJ1-2	TGTGCCAGCAACCCAGCCCTGGGGGCGGCCAATAACTATGGCTACACCTTC	CASNPALGAANNYGYTF
few	TRBD2	TRBV7-9	TRBJ2-1	TGTGCCAGCATTGCGAGCGGGAGGCCCCACAATGAGCAGTTCTTC	CASIASGRPHNEQFF
NA	TRBD1	TRBV6-1	TRBJ2-7	TGTGCCAGCAGTGAGGGACAGGGCTCCTCCGAGCAGTACTTC	CASSEGQGSSEQYF
NA	NA	TRBV19	TRBJ2-7	TGTGCCAGTAGTATCGGGTCCGGGGACATCTACGAGCAGTACTTC	CASSIGSGDIYEQYF
NA	NA	TRBV11-2	TRBJ2-5	TGTGCCAGCAGTCCGACGTTAGAAGAGACCCAGTACTTC	CASSPTLEETQYF
NA	TRBD1	TRBV25-1	TRBJ2-5	TGTGCCAGCAGTGCAACGACAGGGGGACGCGATGAGACCCAGTACTTC	CASSATTGGRDETQYF
NA	TRBD2	TRBV28	TRBJ2-5	TGTGCCAGCAGTTCAGGGACTAGCGGGGCTGAGACCCAGTACTTC	CASSSGTSGAETQYF
once	TRBD2	TRBV15	TRBJ2-2	TGTGCCACCAGCAGAGAGGCCCGCGGGAGCGGTACCGGGGAGCTGTTTTTT	CATSREARGSGTGELFF
NA	TRBD2	TRBV7-3	TRBJ2-2	TGTGCCAGCAGCTTAGGGACTAGCGGGACGATCACCGGGGAGCTGTTTTTT	CASSLGTSGTITGELFF
NA	NA	TRBV4-3	TRBJ1-5	TGCGCCAGCAGCCCACGGGCGGTTAGCAATCAGCCCCAGCATTTT	CASSPRAVSNQPQHF
NA	NA	TRBV9	TRBJ2-3	TGTGCCAGCAGCGTAGAGGGCAGAATAAGCACAGATACGCAGTATTTT	CASSVEGRISTDTQYF
NA	NA	TRBV11-3	TRBJ2-2	TGTGCCAGCAGCCGCTCGAGTACCGGGGAGCTGTTTTTT	CASSRSSTGELFF
NA	TRBD1	TRBV5-4	TRBJ2-4	TGTGCCAGCAGCTTGGGAGTTTCCGGACAGGGGAAAAACATTCAGTACTTC	CASSLGVSGQGKNIQYF
NA	NA	TRBV1	TRBJ2-3	TGCACCAGCAGCCAAGGACTAGCGGGAGACACAGATACGCAGTATTTT	CTSSQGLAGDTDTQYF
NA	NA	TRBV7-8	TRBJ2-7	TGTGCCAGCAGCTCCTCCCTAGCCGGGTACGAGCAGTACTTC	CASSSSLAGYEQYF
few	NA	TRBV16	TRBJ1-5	TGTGCCACCACCCAAGAGCCAGGGTATCAGCCCCAGCATTTT	CATTQEPGYQPQHF
few	NA	TRBV7-6	TRBJ2-1	TGTGCCAGCAGCTTAGCGGGCGCCGCCAATGAGCAGTTCTTC	CASSLAGAANEQFF
NA	NA	TRBV6-5	TRBJ1-3	TGTGGCTGCAGCTCTGGAAACACCATATATTTT	CGCSSGNTIYF
NA	TRBD2	TRBV9	TRBJ2-1	TGTGCCAGCAGCTATCTGACTAGCGGGCTGTACAATGAGCAGTTCTTC	CASSYLTSGLYNEQFF
NA	TRBD1	TRBV7-8	TRBJ2-7	TGTGCCAGCAGCTCGGACAGGTTCTACGAGCAGTACTTC	CASSSDRFYEQYF
NA	TRBD2	TRBV25-1	TRBJ2-3	TGTGCCAGCAGTGAGGCTAGCGGGAGGTCCACAGATACGCAGTATTTT	CASSEASGRSTDTQYF
NA	NA	TRBV28	TRBJ1-4	TGTGCCAGCAGTTTATCGGCAGGGGCAGAAGGGGAAAAACTGTTTTTT	CASSLSAGAEGEKLFF
many	NA	TRBV7-9	TRBJ1-1	TGTGCCAGCACCCTAGGGGGAGGGAACACTGAAGCTTTCTTT	CASTLGGGNTEAFF
few	TRBD1	TRBV19	TRBJ1-2	TGTGCCAGTAGTATACGACAGGGATATGTACATGGCTACACCTTC	CASSIRQGYVHGYTF
few	TRBD2	TRBV7-6	TRBJ2-5	TGTGCCAGCGGGACTAGGCAAGGAGAGACCCAGTACTTC	CASGTRQGETQYF
few	NA	TRBV5-1	TRBJ2-7	TGCGCCAGCAGCTTGGAATTCGGGACTGCCACCTACGAGCAGTACTTC	CASSLEFGTATYEQYF
few	NA	TRBV7-8	TRBJ1-2	TGTGCCAGCAGCTCCAGACTGCAAACCCTCTATGGCTACACCTTC	CASSSRLQTLYGYTF
NA	NA	TRBV12-2	TRBJ1-3	TGTGCAAGTCGCTTAAGTGTGGCAGGGAGAAGGTCTGTGGGAAACACCATATATTTT	CASRLSVAGRRSVGNTIYF
NA	TRBD2	TRBV2	TRBJ2-7	TGTGCCAGCACCCAGAGGTTTAGCGGGAGTTCCTACGAGCAGTACTTC	CASTQRFSGSSYEQYF
NA	NA	TRBV27	TRBJ2-7	TGTGCCAGCAGTTTAGCGGCGACGGCCACCTACGAGCAGTACTTC	CASSLAATATYEQYF
NA	TRBD1	TRBV7-8	TRBJ1-5	TGTGCCAGCAGCTCCGGACAGGACGCACTCAATCAGCCCCAGCATTTT	CASSSGQDALNQPQHF
NA	NA	TRBV6-4	TRBJ2-6	TGTGCCAGCAGTGACTCGGGGACAACTGGGGCCAACGTCCTGACTTTC	CASSDSGTTGANVLTF
many	TRBD2	TRBV10-1	TRBJ2-7	TGCGCCAGCAGTGAGTCCGTAGGACTAGCGGGGAACGAGCAGTACTTC	CASSESVGLAGNEQYF
NA	NA	TRBV29-1	TRBJ1-1	TGCAGCGTTGTCCCTACCCGCCGGGCTTTCTTT	CSVVPTRRAFF
many	NA	TRBV2	TRBJ2-7	TGTGCCAGCAGCCTCGGACTAACTCGCGAGCAGTACTTC	CASSLGLTREQYF
NA	NA	TRBV7-2	TRBJ2-3	TGTGCCAGCAGCTTCTCCTATGCAGGGACCACCAGGGATACGCAGTATTTT	CASSFSYAGTTRDTQYF
NA	TRBD2	TRBV6-5	TRBJ2-3	TGTGCCAGCAGTTACGGACTAGCGGGAACAGATACGCAGTATTTT	CASSYGLAGTDTQYF
NA	TRBD1	TRBV27	TRBJ2-7	TGTGCCAGCAGTTTATATCAGGGGGAAAGCGAGCAGTACTTC	CASSLYQGESEQYF
NA	NA	TRBV2	TRBJ1-5	TGTGCCAGCAGTGTACTCGAGGACCAGCCCCAGCATTTT	CASSVLEDQPQHF
NA	NA	TRBV5-8	TRBJ2-1	TGTGCCAGCTGGAAGAAGGTGTCCGTGGGGTTGTACAATGAGCAGTTCTTC	CASWKKVSVGLYNEQFF
NA	TRBD2	TRBV27	TRBJ2-5	TGTGCCAGCAGTAGCCGCCTAGCGGGAGGGGAGACCCAGTACTTC	CASSSRLAGGETQYF
few	TRBD2	TRBV6-5	TRBJ2-1	TGTGCCAGCACTTCCGGGACTAGCGGTTACAATGAGCAGTTCTTC	CASTSGTSGYNEQFF
NA	NA	TRBV7-6	TRBJ2-3	TGTGCCAGCAGCTTAGAAGCGGTTAGCACAGATACGCAGTATTTT	CASSLEAVSTDTQYF